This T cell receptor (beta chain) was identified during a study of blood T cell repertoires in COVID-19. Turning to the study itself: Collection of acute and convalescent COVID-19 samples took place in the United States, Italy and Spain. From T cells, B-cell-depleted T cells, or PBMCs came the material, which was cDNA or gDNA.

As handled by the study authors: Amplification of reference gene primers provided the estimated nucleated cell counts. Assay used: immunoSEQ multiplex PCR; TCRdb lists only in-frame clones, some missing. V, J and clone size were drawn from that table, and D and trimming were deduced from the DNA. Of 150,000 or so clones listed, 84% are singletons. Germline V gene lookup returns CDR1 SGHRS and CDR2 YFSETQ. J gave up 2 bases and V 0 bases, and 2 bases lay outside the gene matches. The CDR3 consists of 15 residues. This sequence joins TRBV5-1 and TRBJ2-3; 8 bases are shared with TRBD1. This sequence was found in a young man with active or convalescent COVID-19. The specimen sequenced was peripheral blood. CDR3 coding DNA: TGCGCCAGCAGCTTGGAGGACAGGGCCACAGATACGCAGTATTTT. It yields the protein CASSLEDRATDTQYF.